Listed below are T cell receptor beta chains from one sample, sequenced in a study of cytotoxic CD8 clonotypes in ibrutinib-treated CLL. Profiling relied on immunoSEQ multiplex PCR, and the TCRdb table lists in-frame clones only, not all of them. Counted here are some 130,000 clones, approximately 80% occurring once; the ten biggest clones make up 5% to 5.5%. The material sequenced was PBMCs, taken after 24 months of ibrutinib treatment. The receptors here all came from a human donor with chronic lymphocytic leukemia. CDR3s include the opening cysteine and the closing phenylalanine or tryptophan. A D gene is named only where the DNA matches it firmly. Clone size is not always given. Where it is, it says once, few, many or a class for expanded clones.

CDR3nt,CDR3aa,j_gene,d_gene,v_gene,abundance
TGTGCCAGCAGCCCTGGGACAGCTCAAGGGAGGGACACCGGGGAGCTGTTTTTT,CASSPGTAQGRDTGELFF,TRBJ2-2,.,TRBV7-8,.
TGTGCCAGCAGTGTTCGGTCGGGCTCCTACGAGCAGTACTTC,CASSVRSGSYEQYF,TRBJ2-7,.,TRBV6-4,.
TGCGCCAGCAGCTGGGGGGACAGGGACTCCTATGGCTACACCTTC,CASSWGDRDSYGYTF,TRBJ1-2,TRBD1,TRBV5-1,.
TGTGCCAGCAGCCCCCAGACCAGCTATGGCTACACCTTC,CASSPQTSYGYTF,TRBJ1-2,.,TRBV7-2,.
TGTGCCAGCAGTGAAGGGGGCCAGACAGGAGCTAACTATGGCTACACCTTC,CASSEGGQTGANYGYTF,TRBJ1-2,.,TRBV25-1,.
TGTGCCAGCAGCCCCCGAACTAGCGGGAACTCCTACGAGCAGTACTTC,CASSPRTSGNSYEQYF,TRBJ2-7,TRBD2,TRBV14,.
TGTGCCAGTAGTATAGGGGTTAGCGGGAGTACGCAGTATTTT,CASSIGVSGSTQYF,TRBJ2-3,TRBD2,TRBV19,.
TGTGCCTGGAGTCGAGGGGCGGGCGGGGAGCTGTTTTTT,CAWSRGAGGELFF,TRBJ2-2,.,TRBV30,.
TGTGCCAGCAGCCTGGACAGTTCCAACTATGGCTACACCTTC,CASSLDSSNYGYTF,TRBJ1-2,.,TRBV7-9,few
TGTGCCAGTACCCCCGGGGGGTCGGCCAAAAACATTCAGTACTTC,CASTPGGSAKNIQYF,TRBJ2-4,TRBD2,TRBV19,.
TGTGCCAGCAGCTTGGACGGGAGCAAGGCTGGCTACACCTTC,CASSLDGSKAGYTF,TRBJ1-2,.,TRBV5-4,.
TGTGCCAGTAGTACCGGGGACAGGGGAGGGGTCGATGGCTACACCTTC,CASSTGDRGGVDGYTF,TRBJ1-2,TRBD1,TRBV19,.
TGTGCCAGCACCGAAGGGATGGGGCGGGACTATGGCTACACCTTC,CASTEGMGRDYGYTF,TRBJ1-2,.,TRBV2,.
TGTGCCAGCAGTAGGACAGGGGAGCCCGGGGAGCTGTTTTTT,CASSRTGEPGELFF,TRBJ2-2,TRBD1,TRBV7-2,.
TGTGCCAGCAGCCGGGGGGGGAGCACAGATACGCAGTATTTT,CASSRGGSTDTQYF,TRBJ2-3,TRBD2,TRBV4-2,.
TGCAGCGGGAGGGCCCCCTCTGGAAACACCATATATTTT,CSGRAPSGNTIYF,TRBJ1-3,.,TRBV29-1,.
TGTGCCAGCAGCGCAGAAAATACGCAGTATTTT,CASSAENTQYF,TRBJ2-3,.,TRBV2,.
TGCGCCAGCAGCTTGGCCCCGACAGGGGGATCAGATACGCAGTATTTT,CASSLAPTGGSDTQYF,TRBJ2-3,TRBD1,TRBV5-1,once
TGCAGCGTTAGGCCATACCGGGACAACTACGAGCAGTACTTC,CSVRPYRDNYEQYF,TRBJ2-7,.,TRBV29-1,few
TGCGCCAGCAGCCAAGATGGGGGGACAGGGGAGTTCTTC,CASSQDGGTGEFF,TRBJ2-1,TRBD1,TRBV4-3,.
TGTGCCAGCAGCTTAAATTACCGTGTTTCGAGGGAGAACACCGGGGAGCTGTTTTTT,CASSLNYRVSRENTGELFF,TRBJ2-2,.,TRBV7-9,once
TGTGCCAGCGGGCACGGGGGAGGCTATGAGCAGTTCTTC,CASGHGGGYEQFF,TRBJ2-1,.,TRBV6-4,.
TGTGCCAGCAGCGGCGGGGGCTCTGGGGCCAACGTCCTGACTTTC,CASSGGGSGANVLTF,TRBJ2-6,TRBD2,TRBV9,.
TGCGCCAGCAGCGCCACCCTCTCTGGAAACACCATATATTTT,CASSATLSGNTIYF,TRBJ1-3,.,TRBV5-1,.
TGCAGCGCAGGACAGGGGTTCTACGAGCAGTACTTC,CSAGQGFYEQYF,TRBJ2-7,TRBD1,TRBV29-1,.
TGTGCCAGCAGTTACTCCCCGGGACTAGCATACGAGCAGTACTTC,CASSYSPGLAYEQYF,TRBJ2-7,TRBD2,TRBV6-5,few
TGTGCCAGCAGCGGGGGGACAGCCCAAGAGACCCAGTACTTC,CASSGGTAQETQYF,TRBJ2-5,.,TRBV2,.
TGCGCCAGCAGCCAGGGGAGAATCTTCACCTATGGCTACACCTTC,CASSQGRIFTYGYTF,TRBJ1-2,.,TRBV4-3,.
TGTGCCAGTAGCCGGACTAGCGGGACCCCCTACAATGAGCAGTTCTTC,CASSRTSGTPYNEQFF,TRBJ2-1,TRBD2,TRBV19,.
TGTGCCAGCAGTCGCAGCGGGCTGGGACTAGCGGCCAATGAGCAGTTCTTC,CASSRSGLGLAANEQFF,TRBJ2-1,TRBD2,TRBV27,once
TGTGCCAGCAGAGGGTGGGCTGGCTACGAGCAGTACTTC,CASRGWAGYEQYF,TRBJ2-7,.,TRBV27,.
TGTGCCAGCAGCTCCCGCTGGGGGGTAAGCTCCTACAATGAGCAGTTCTTC,CASSSRWGVSSYNEQFF,TRBJ2-1,.,TRBV7-2,.
TGTGCCTGGAGTGTAACAGGGGGAAACACCATATATTTT,CAWSVTGGNTIYF,TRBJ1-3,.,TRBV30,.
TGTGCCAGCATCCAACCCACCTCCGGGGAGCTGTTTTTT,CASIQPTSGELFF,TRBJ2-2,.,TRBV6-5,.
TGTGCCAGCAGTTACGCGGGACAGGGTCAGTCCGAGCAGTACTTC,CASSYAGQGQSEQYF,TRBJ2-7,TRBD1,TRBV6-6,once
TGTGCCAGTAGTTCAGGGACTAGCGGGAAATACAATGAGCAGTTCTTC,CASSSGTSGKYNEQFF,TRBJ2-1,TRBD2,TRBV19,.
TGTGCCTCGAGGAGGGCAGGGGGGTCCTACGAGCAGTACTTC,CASRRAGGSYEQYF,TRBJ2-7,.,TRBV13,.
TGTGCCAGTAGTGCCTACCTTAACACTGAAGCTTTCTTT,CASSAYLNTEAFF,TRBJ1-1,.,TRBV19,.
TGTGCCAGCAGCCCAGGGGAGGAGCGTGGCTACACCTTC,CASSPGEERGYTF,TRBJ1-2,.,TRBV11-2,.
TGTGCCAGCAGTTTATCGGCGGGACAGTGGGGCGAGCAGTACTTC,CASSLSAGQWGEQYF,TRBJ2-7,.,TRBV27,.
TGTGCCAGTAGGCGACAGGGAGGAGGCTACACCTTC,CASRRQGGGYTF,TRBJ1-2,TRBD1,TRBV19,.
TGTGCCAGCAGCTTCGGGCAGAGGGCAGATACGCAGTATTTT,CASSFGQRADTQYF,TRBJ2-3,.,TRBV5-4,.
TGTGCCAGCAGTTACTCTGGGATGGGACAGAACTATGGCTACACCTTC,CASSYSGMGQNYGYTF,TRBJ1-2,TRBD1,TRBV6-5,once
TGTGCCAGCAGTTTTAGTCGCAGGGTGAACAATCAGCCCCAGCATTTT,CASSFSRRVNNQPQHF,TRBJ1-5,.,TRBV28,.
TGCGCCAGCAGCTTGGAGGTGGCGGGGACCGGGGAGCTGTTTTTT,CASSLEVAGTGELFF,TRBJ2-2,.,TRBV5-1,.